These 7 T cell receptor beta chains were sequenced from one sample in a study of T cells in Graves' hyperthyroidism and ophthalmopathy. Regions amplified from RNA transcripts were the TCR beta CDR3 regions. The HTBI primer set served for first-round RT-PCR of the TCR CDR3. TCRdb recomputed calls from the multiplex PCR reads with MiXCR, one row per CDR3 protein. The sample carries around 450,000 distinct CDR3 sequences, approximately 14% recorded once. Sequenced sample: blood. The receptors shown here come from a woman aged 18-29 years with Graves' hyperthyroidism.

This clonotype was counted at least ten times. This chain connects TRBV10-2 to TRBJ1-5; D may be TRBD1 (6 bases). Germline V gene lookup returns CDR1 WSHSY and CDR2 SAAADI. This CDR3 region has 14 residues. V was trimmed by 4 bases and J by 5 bases, leaving 12 bases between them. CDR3 protein: CASSGTANDQPQHF. In nucleotides, the CDR3 is TGCGCCAGCAGTGGGACAGCGAACGATCAGCCCCAGCATTTT.

This clonotype was counted ten times or more. The chain joins TRBV3-1 to TRBJ1-1, with no clear D. The CDR3 spans 14 residues. Germline V lookup: CDR1 LGHDT, CDR2 YNNKEL (reference sequence). With 0 bases removed from V and 1 base from J, the gap between germline ends came to 6 bases. The CDR3 here is CASSQEVRNTEAFF. The CDR3, as DNA: TGTGCCAGCAGCCAAGAAGTGAGGAACACTGAAGCTTTCTTT.

This clonotype was detected many times. The genes are TRBV12-3 or TRBV12-4 and TRBJ2-1; D might be TRBD2 (6 bases). The V end lost 7 bases, the J end lost 6 bases, and 19 bases lay between the germline ends. The CDR3 has 15 residues. The CDR3, as DNA: TGTGCCAGCACCGCGCTGGGAGGAGCTGCCAATGAGCAGTTCTTC. Translating gives CASTALGGAANEQFF.

In this sample, this clonotype turned up many times. The chain recombines TRBV7-9 with TRBJ2-3; TRBD2 matches 8 bases. The length of the CDR3 is 16 residues. V was clipped by 2 bases and J by 1 base; unmatched bases: 5. In germline, CDR1 is SEHNR, CDR2 FQNEAQ (reference sequence). CDR3 bases: TGTGCCAGCAGCTTACATACGGGAGGGGGCACAGATACGCAGTATTTT. Its translation: CASSLHTGGGTDTQYF.

This clonotype has more than one count but fewer than ten. The rearrangement joins TRBV13 to TRBJ2-5; 16 positions agree with TRBD2. J lost 0 bases, V lost 4 bases, and 11 bases had no gene match. The CDR3 is made up of 20 amino acids. Germline V gene lookup returns CDR1 PRHDT and CDR2 FYEKMQ (reference sequence). The CDR3 sequence: CASSSSGTSGRAPYQETQYF. CDR3 DNA: TGTGCCAGCAGCTCCTCCGGGACTAGCGGGAGGGCCCCCTACCAAGAGACCCAGTACTTC. Complete variable domain (other parts from reference TRBV13 and TRBJ2-5): AAGVIQSPRHLIKEKRETATLKCYPIPRHDTVYWYQQGPGQDPQFLISFYEKMQSDKGSIPDRFSAQQFSDYHSELNMSSLELGDSALYFCASSSSGTSGRAPYQETQYFGPGTRLLVL.

This clonotype was observed many times. The rearrangement uses TRBV5-6 and TRBJ2-7; either TRBD1 or TRBD2 may supply D (5 bases each). The CDR3 length is 14 residues. The V gene lost 4 bases and the J gene lost 2 bases, with 13 bases spanning the gap. Germline V gene data show CDR1 as SGHDT and CDR2 as YYEEEE. The CDR3 sequence: CASSQWGRTYEQYF. As DNA, the CDR3 is TGTGCCAGCAGCCAGTGGGGACGGACCTACGAGCAGTACTTC.

The rearrangement links TRBV30 to TRBJ2-5; maybe TRBD2 (6 bases). The V and J ends lost 1 base and 2 bases respectively, with 8 bases between them. The CDR3 runs 13 residues. CDR1 GTSNPN and CDR2 SVGIG come from the germline V gene (reference sequence). The CDR3 DNA sequence: TGTGCCTGGAGTGCTGCGGGGCAAGAGACCCAGTACTTC. Protein product: CAWSAAGQETQYF.